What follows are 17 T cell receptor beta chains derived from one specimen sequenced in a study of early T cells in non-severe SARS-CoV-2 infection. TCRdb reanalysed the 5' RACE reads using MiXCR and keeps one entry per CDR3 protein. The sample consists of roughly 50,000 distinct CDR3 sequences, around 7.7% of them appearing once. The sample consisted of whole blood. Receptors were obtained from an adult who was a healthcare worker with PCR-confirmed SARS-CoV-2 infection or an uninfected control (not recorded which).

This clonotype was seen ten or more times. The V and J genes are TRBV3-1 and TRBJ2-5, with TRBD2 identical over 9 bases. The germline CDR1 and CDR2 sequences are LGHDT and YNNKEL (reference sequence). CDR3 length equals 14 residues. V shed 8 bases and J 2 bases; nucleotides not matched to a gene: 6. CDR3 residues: CASLKRGAQETQYF. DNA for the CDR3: TGTGCCAGCTTAAAGCGGGGGGCACAAGAGACCCAGTACTTC.

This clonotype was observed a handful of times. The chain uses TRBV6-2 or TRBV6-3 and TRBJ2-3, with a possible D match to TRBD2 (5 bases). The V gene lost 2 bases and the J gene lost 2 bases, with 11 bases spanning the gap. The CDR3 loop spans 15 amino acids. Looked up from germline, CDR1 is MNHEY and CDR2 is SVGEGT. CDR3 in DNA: TGTGCCAGCAGTTACGGGGTGGAGGACACAGATACGCAGTATTTT. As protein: CASSYGVEDTDTQYF.

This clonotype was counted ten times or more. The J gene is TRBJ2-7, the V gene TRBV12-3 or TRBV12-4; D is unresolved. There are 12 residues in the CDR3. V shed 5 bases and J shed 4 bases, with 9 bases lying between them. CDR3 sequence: CASSPESYEQYF. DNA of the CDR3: TGTGCCAGCAGTCCCGAGAGTTACGAGCAGTACTTC.

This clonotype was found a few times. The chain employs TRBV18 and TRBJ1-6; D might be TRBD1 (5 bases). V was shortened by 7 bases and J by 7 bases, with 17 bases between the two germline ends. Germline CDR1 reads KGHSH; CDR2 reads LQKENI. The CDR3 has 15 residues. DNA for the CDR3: TGTGCCAGCTTATACCTTGGGACCGCAAATTCACCCCTCCACTTT. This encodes CASLYLGTANSPLHF.

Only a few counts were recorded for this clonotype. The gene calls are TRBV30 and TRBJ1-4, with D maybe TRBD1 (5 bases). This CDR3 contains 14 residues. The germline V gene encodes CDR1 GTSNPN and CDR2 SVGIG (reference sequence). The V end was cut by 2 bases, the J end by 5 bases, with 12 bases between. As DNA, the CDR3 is TGTGCCTGGAGTCTGGGACGCGTGAATGAAAAACTGTTTTTT. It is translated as CAWSLGRVNEKLFF.

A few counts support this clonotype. CDR3 residues: CASSHRALSNQPQHF. CDR3 sequence (DNA): TGTGCCAGCAGTCACCGGGCCCTGAGCAATCAGCCCCAGCATTTT. The chain couples TRBV12-3 or TRBV12-4 to TRBJ1-5; no clear D. The CDR3 contains 15 residues. Trimming left V 5 bases short and J 1 base short, with 12 bases between.

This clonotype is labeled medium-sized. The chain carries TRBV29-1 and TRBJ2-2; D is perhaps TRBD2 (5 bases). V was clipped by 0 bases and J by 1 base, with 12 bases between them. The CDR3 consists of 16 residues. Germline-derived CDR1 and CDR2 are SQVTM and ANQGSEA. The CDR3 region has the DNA TGCAGCGTTGAAGATATTCGGGGATTGAACACCGGGGAGCTGTTTTTT. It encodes CSVEDIRGLNTGELFF.

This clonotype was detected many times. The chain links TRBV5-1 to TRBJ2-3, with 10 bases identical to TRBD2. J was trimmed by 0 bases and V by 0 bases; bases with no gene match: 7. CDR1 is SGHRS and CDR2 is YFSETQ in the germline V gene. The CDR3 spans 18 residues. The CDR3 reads CASSLVASGGLSTDTQYF. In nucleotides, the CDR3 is TGCGCCAGCAGCTTGGTAGCTAGCGGGGGCCTCAGCACAGATACGCAGTATTTT.

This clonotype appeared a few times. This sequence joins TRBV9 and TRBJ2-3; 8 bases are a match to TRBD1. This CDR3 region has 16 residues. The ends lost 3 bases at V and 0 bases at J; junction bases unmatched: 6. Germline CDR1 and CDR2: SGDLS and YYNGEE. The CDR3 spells CASSARTGFSTDTQYF. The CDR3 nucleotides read TGTGCCAGCAGCGCCCGGACAGGGTTTAGCACAGATACGCAGTATTTT. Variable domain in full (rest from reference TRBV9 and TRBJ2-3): DSGVTQTPKHLITATGQRVTLRCSPRSGDLSVYWYQQSLDQGLQFLIQYYNGEERAKGNILERFSAQQFPDLHSELNLSSLELGDSALYFCASSARTGFSTDTQYFGPGTRLTVL.

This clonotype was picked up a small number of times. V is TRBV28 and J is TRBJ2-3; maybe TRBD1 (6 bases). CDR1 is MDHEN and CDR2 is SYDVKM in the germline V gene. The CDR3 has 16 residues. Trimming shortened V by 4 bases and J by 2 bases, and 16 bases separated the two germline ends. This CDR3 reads CASSWLGQKNTDTQYF. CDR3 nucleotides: TGTGCCAGCAGTTGGCTCGGACAGAAAAACACAGATACGCAGTATTTT.

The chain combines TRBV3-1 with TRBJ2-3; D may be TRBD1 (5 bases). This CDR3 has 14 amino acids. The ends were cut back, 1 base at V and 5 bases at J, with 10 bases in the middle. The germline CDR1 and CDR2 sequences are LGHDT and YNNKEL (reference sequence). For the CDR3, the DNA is TGTGCCAGCAGCCAAGTTTCGACAGTAGATACGCAGTATTTT. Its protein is CASSQVSTVDTQYF.

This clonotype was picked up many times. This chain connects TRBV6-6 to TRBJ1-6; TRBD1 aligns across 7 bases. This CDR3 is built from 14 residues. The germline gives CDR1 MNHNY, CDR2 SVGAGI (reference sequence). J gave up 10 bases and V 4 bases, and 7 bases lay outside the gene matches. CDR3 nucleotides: TGTGCCAGCAGTTCGTCAACAGGGGTATCACCCCTCCACTTT. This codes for CASSSSTGVSPLHF.

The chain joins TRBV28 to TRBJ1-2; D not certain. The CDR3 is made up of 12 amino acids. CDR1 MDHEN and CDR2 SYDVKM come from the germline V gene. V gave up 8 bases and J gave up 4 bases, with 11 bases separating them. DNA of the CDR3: TGTGCCAGCGCCGTGCCCGTCTATGGCTACACCTTC. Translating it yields CASAVPVYGYTF.

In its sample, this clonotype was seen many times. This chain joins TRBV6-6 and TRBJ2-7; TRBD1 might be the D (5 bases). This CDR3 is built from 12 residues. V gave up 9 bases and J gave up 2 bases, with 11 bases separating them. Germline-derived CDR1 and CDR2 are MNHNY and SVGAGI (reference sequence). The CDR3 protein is CASYRSPYEQYF. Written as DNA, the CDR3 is TGTGCCAGTTACAGGTCCCCCTACGAGCAGTACTTC.

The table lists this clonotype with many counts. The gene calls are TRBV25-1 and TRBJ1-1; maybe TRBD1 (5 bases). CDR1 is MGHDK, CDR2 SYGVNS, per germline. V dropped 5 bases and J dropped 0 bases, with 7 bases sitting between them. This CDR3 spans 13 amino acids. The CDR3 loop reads CASSRDLNTEAFF. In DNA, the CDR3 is TGTGCCAGCAGTAGGGACTTGAACACTGAAGCTTTCTTT.

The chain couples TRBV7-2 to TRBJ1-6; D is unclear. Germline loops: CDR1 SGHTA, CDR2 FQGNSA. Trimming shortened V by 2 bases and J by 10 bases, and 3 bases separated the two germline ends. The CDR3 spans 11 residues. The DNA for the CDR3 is TGTGCCAGCAGCTTATCCTCACCCCTCCACTTT. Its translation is CASSLSSPLHF.

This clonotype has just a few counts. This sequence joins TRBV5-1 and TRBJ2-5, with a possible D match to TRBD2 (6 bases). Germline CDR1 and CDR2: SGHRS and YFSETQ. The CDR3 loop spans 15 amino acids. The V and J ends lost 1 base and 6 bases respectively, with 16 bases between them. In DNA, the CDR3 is TGCGCCAGCAGCTTGCAGGGACTGGTCAAAAAGACCCAGTACTTC. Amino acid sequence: CASSLQGLVKKTQYF.